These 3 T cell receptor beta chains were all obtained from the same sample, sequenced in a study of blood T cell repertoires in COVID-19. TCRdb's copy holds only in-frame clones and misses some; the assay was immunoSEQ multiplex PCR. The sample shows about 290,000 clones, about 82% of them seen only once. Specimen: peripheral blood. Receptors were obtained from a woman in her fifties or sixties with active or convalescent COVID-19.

This chain's CDR3 is CASSLYRDSPLHF. Written as DNA, the CDR3 is TGTGCCAGCAGCCTCTATCGGGATTCACCCCTCCACTTT. The rearrangement joins TRBV11-1 to TRBJ1-6, with D hard to call. CDR3 length: 13 amino acids. The V end lost 5 bases, the J end lost 8 bases, and 10 bases lay between the germline ends. Germline loops: CDR1 SGHAT, CDR2 FQDESV (reference sequence). Based on the CDR3 plus reference TRBV11-1 and TRBJ1-6, the full variable domain is EAEVAQSPRYKITEKSQAVAFWCDPISGHATLYWYRQILGQGPELLVQFQDESVVDDSQLPKDRFSAERLKGVDSTLKIQPAELGDSAMYLCASSLYRDSPLHFGNGTRLTVT.

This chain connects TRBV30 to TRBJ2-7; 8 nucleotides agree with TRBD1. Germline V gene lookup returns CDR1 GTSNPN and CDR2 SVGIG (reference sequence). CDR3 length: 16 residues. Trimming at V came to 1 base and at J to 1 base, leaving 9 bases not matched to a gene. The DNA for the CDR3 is TGTGCCTGGAGTGGGACAGGGCAGCCCTTTTCCTACGAGCAGTACTTC. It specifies CAWSGTGQPFSYEQYF.

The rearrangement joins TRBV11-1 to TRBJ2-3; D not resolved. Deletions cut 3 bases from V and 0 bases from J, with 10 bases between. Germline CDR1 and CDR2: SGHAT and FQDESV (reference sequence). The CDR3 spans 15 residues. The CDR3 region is CASSFLAASTDTQYF. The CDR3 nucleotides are TGTGCCAGCAGCTTTTTGGCGGCCAGCACAGATACGCAGTATTTT. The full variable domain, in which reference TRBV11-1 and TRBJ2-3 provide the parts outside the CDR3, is EAEVAQSPRYKITEKSQAVAFWCDPISGHATLYWYRQILGQGPELLVQFQDESVVDDSQLPKDRFSAERLKGVDSTLKIQPAELGDSAMYLCASSFLAASTDTQYFGPGTRLTVL.